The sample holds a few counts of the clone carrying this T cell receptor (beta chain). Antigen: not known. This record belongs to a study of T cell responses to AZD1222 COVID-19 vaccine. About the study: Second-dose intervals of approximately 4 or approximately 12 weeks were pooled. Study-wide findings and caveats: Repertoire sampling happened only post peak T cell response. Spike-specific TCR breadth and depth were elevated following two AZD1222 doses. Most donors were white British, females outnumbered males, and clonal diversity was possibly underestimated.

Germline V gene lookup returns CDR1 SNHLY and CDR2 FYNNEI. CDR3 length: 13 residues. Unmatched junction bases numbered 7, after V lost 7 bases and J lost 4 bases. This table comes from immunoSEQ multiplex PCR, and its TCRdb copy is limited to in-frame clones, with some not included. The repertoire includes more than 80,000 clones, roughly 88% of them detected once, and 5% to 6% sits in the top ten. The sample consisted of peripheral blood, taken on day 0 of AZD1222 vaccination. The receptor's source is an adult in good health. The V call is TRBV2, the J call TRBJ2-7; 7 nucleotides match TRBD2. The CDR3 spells CASNGGREYEQYF. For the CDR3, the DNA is TGTGCCAGCAATGGCGGGAGAGAGTACGAGCAGTACTTC.